This TCR beta chain was recovered during a study of cytomegalovirus exposure and HLA in healthy donors. Overall study results and limits: It was about 150 TCR beta chains that were listed as cytomegalovirus-associated. First-cohort TCR clusters were later found to tend to co-occur in the 120 or so validation repertoires.

While the first cohort had about 610 subjects, the donors belonged to the separate validation cohort of roughly 130 subjects. Assay: immunoSEQ multiplex PCR; the TCRdb copy retains only in-frame clones and omits some. The data hold a few hundred thousand clones, with 75% to 95% observed a single time. This CDR3 spans 18 amino acids. J was trimmed by 2 bases and V by 3 bases; bases with no gene match: 15. Per the germline V gene, CDR1 is SGHVS and CDR2 is FQNEAQ. A note on this clone: Its antigen is as yet unknown.

The chain recombines TRBV7-8 with TRBJ2-5, with 7 bases fitting TRBD2. The TCR comes from a woman aged 18-29 years in good health and CMV-seronegative. Material for sequencing was PBMCs. CDR3 DNA sequence: TGTGCCAGCAGCTTCGATCCAACTAGCGCCAAAATGCAAGAGACCCAGTACTTC. Protein: CASSFDPTSAKMQETQYF.